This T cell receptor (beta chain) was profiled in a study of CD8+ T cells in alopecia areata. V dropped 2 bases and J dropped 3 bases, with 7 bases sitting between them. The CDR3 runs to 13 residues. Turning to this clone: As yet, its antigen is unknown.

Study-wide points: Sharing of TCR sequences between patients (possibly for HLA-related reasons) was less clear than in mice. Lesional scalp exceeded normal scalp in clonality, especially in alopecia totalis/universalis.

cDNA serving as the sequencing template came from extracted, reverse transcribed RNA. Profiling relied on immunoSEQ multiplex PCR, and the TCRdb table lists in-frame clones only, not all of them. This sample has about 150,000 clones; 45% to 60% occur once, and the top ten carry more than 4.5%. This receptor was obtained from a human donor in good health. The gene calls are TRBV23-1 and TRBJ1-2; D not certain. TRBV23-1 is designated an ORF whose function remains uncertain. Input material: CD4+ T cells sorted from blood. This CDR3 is CASSQLAYYGYTF. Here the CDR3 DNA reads TGCGCCAGCAGTCAACTCGCCTACTATGGCTACACCTTC.